The 29 T cell receptor beta chains reported below all come from one sample, sequenced in a study of tissue T cells after allogeneic stem cell transplantation. The time point is: mouse harvest day 14 after allogeneic transplant. Each mouse received 10^7 T-cell-depleted marrow cells plus 10^6 splenic CD5+ T cells by tail vein. TCRdb's copy holds only in-frame clones and misses some; the assay was immunoSEQ multiplex PCR. This sample has around 5,000 clones; less than 55% occur once, and the top ten carry approximately 15%. Sequencing was done on a sample of gut tissue. These TCRs come from a female BALB/c mouse given C57BL/6 T cells with graft-versus-host disease after an allogeneic hematopoietic cell transplant.

Within the sample, this clone is hyperexpanded. Gene and germline names: mouse. The CDR3 is cut off 1 residue early in the read; its end comes from the germline J gene. V usage is TRBV1 and J usage is TRBJ2-7; 8 positions agree with TRBD2. In germline, CDR1 is NSQYPW, CDR2 LRSPGD (reference sequence). The ends lost 0 bases at V and 0 bases at J; junction bases unmatched: 4. The CDR3 runs to 16 residues. CDR3 in amino acids: CTCSADLGGSSYEQYF. Partial CDR3 DNA: TGCACCTGCAGTGCAGATTTGGGGGGGAGCTCCTATGAACAGTAC.

This clone was found a few times. The genes and germline here are from mouse. The DNA ends 1 residue before the CDR3 does, and the rest of the CDR3 is filled in from the germline J gene. V gene TRBV13-1 combines with J gene TRBJ2-5, with D unresolved. Trimming shortened V by 1 base and J by 2 bases, and 5 bases separated the two germline ends. CDR1 and CDR2 from the germline V gene are NSHNY and SYGAGN. The CDR3 is 13 residues long. The CDR3: CASSDPGQDTQYF. CDR3 DNA, as far as it was read: TGTGCCAGCAGTGATCCTGGCCAAGACACCCAGTAC.

Only a few counts were recorded for this clone. The gene names given are mouse names. The DNA read from the CDR3 is TGTGCCAGCAGCTTAGGCAGTTCTGGAAATACGCTCTAT. Its translation is CASSLGSSGNTLY. The full CDR3 reads CASSLGSSGNTLYF. The gene calls are TRBV3 and TRBJ1-3; no reliable D call. From the germline J gene comes the end of the CDR3, since the read stops 1 residue before it. The CDR3 spans 14 residues. V lost 1 base and J lost 0, with 4 bases in between. Germline V gene sequence: CDR1 SNHLY, CDR2 FYNGKV (reference sequence).

This clone was recorded a few times. The listed genes are named as in mouse. The CDR3 end is not reached by the read, which stops 1 residue before it; the germline J gene fills it in. The chain combines TRBV16 with TRBJ2-4, with a possible D match to TRBD1 (6 bases). The germline CDR1 and CDR2 sequences are SGHSA and FRNQAP. The CDR3 is made up of 13 amino acids. Between the trimmed V and J ends, which lost 5 bases and 4 bases, there was a span of 10 bases. CDR3 sequence reads: CASSHRVENTLYF. The DNA read from the CDR3 is TGTGCAAGCAGCCACAGGGTGGAAAACACCTTGTAC.

This clone was detected a few times. Gene labels here are mouse ones. The CDR3 is cut off 1 residue early in the read; its end comes from the germline J gene. The chain combines TRBV26 with TRBJ1-4, with TRBD1 identical over 9 bases. This CDR3 region has 14 residues. The germline CDR1 and CDR2 sequences are KGHPV and FQNQEV (reference sequence). After removal of 4 bases from V and 6 bases from J, the junction contained 3 bases not matched to a gene. The sequenced part of the CDR3 DNA is TGTGCCAGCAGTCCGGGACAGGGTTACGAAAGATTATTT. Protein sequence: CASSPGQGYERLF. The CDR3 as a whole reads CASSPGQGYERLFF.

This clone counts as medium-sized. The gene symbols are mouse symbols. The CDR3 extends 1 residue past the end of the read, so its final part is completed from the germline J gene. This rearrangement joins TRBV26 to TRBJ2-3; 7 bases are a match to TRBD2. With 0 bases clipped from V and 1 base from J, the junction kept 1 base outside the gene matches. Germline CDR1 reads KGHPV; CDR2 reads FQNQEV (reference sequence). The CDR3 has 15 residues. Incomplete CDR3 DNA: TGTGCCAGCAGTCTGTCCGGGACTGGTGCAGAAACGCTGTAT. Its protein is CASSLSGTGAETLY. The entire CDR3 protein reads CASSLSGTGAETLYF.

By its share, this clone is medium-sized (0.01 to 0.1%). Mouse gene names apply. Read coverage stops 1 residue before the CDR3 terminus; the germline J gene supplies the remainder. V is TRBV26 and J is TRBJ1-4; 10 bases map to TRBD1. V dropped 6 bases and J dropped 5; count of bases not matched to a gene: 0. The CDR3 extends over 13 amino acids. Germline CDR1 reads KGHPV; CDR2 reads FQNQEV (reference sequence). The sequenced CDR3 bases are TGTGCCAGCAGGGACAGGGGGAACGAAAGATTATTT. Translated: CASRDRGNERLF. The full-length CDR3 reads as CASRDRGNERLFF.

Of note for this clone: Gene names follow the mouse nomenclature. Partial CDR3 DNA: TGTGCAAGCAGCTCGACAGGGGGTTCCAACGAAAGATTATTT. It yields the protein CASSSTGGSNERLF. The CDR3, in full, reads CASSSTGGSNERLFF. J is TRBJ1-4 and V is TRBV16; 9 bases align to TRBD1. Read sequence stops 1 residue before the CDR3 end, and the germline J gene provides the missing end. The CDR3 spans 15 residues. Losses at the gene ends were 4 bases for V and 1 base for J; bases not matched to a gene: 1. Per germline, CDR1 SGHSA and CDR2 FRNQAP.

Points on this clone: Gene names are mouse gene names. The read falls 1 residue short of the CDR3 end, and the missing part is taken from the germline J gene. V and J are TRBV26 and TRBJ1-2; weak D call: TRBD1 (6 bases). Germline V gene data show CDR1 as KGHPV and CDR2 as FQNQEV (reference sequence). There are 13 residues in the CDR3. V was pared by 4 bases and J by 0 bases, with 6 bases between. Partial CDR3 DNA: TGTGCCAGCAGTCGGACAGCAAACTCCGACTACACC. Protein sequence: CASSRTANSDYT. The CDR3 as a whole reads CASSRTANSDYTF.

About this clone itself: The gene names given are mouse names. The DNA ends 1 residue before the CDR3 does, and the rest of the CDR3 is filled in from the germline J gene. The genes are TRBV31 and TRBJ2-1; tentative D call: TRBD2 (6 bases). The CDR3 length is 14 residues. The ends were cut back, 5 bases at V and 1 base at J, with 12 bases in the middle. The germline V gene has CDR1 GKSSPN and CDR2 SITVG. This chain's CDR3 is CAWGGDWNYAEQFF. Partial CDR3 DNA: TGTGCCTGGGGCGGCGACTGGAACTATGCTGAGCAGTTC.

Notes on this clone: These gene names are mouse names. Read sequence stops 1 residue before the CDR3 end, and the germline J gene provides the missing end. This chain links TRBV16 with TRBJ1-2; TRBD1 matches at 7 bases. V was clipped by 5 bases and J by 0 bases; unmatched bases: 9. The CDR3 is made up of 16 amino acids. Germline V gene lookup returns CDR1 SGHSA and CDR2 FRNQAP. The CDR3 sequence: CASSPEGGTANSDYTF. Incomplete CDR3 DNA: TGTGCAAGCAGCCCAGAAGGGGGGACAGCAAACTCCGACTACACC.

This clone turned up a few times. Gene names are mouse gene names. The CDR3 end lies 1 residue beyond the end of the read and is filled in from the germline J gene. The V gene is TRBV1, the J gene TRBJ2-2; the D gene is possibly TRBD2 (5 bases). The ends were cut back, 1 base at V and 1 base at J, with 7 bases in the middle. CDR1 and CDR2 from the germline V gene are NSQYPW and LRSPGD (reference sequence). This CDR3 region has 15 residues. The CDR3 sequence: CTCSAGWGNTGQLYF. CDR3 DNA, as far as it was read: TGCACCTGCAGTGCAGGATGGGGAAACACCGGGCAGCTCTAC.

On this clone itself: Germline and genes: mouse. The CDR3 loop reads CASSPDNANTEVFF. The sequenced CDR3 bases are TGTGCCAGCAGTCCCGACAATGCAAACACAGAAGTCTTC. The V call is TRBV19, the J call TRBJ1-1; D uncertain. Read coverage stops 1 residue before the CDR3 terminus; the germline J gene supplies the remainder. CDR1 and CDR2 from the germline V gene are FNHDT and SITEND (reference sequence). The CDR3 length is 14 residues. The germline V and J ends were trimmed by 4 bases and 0 bases, with 10 bases remaining between them.

By proportion, this clone is medium-sized. Gene names follow the mouse nomenclature. The read finishes 1 residue shy of the CDR3 end, and the germline J gene is used to complete it. The V and J genes are TRBV1 and TRBJ2-3, with 9 bases that match TRBD2. Losses at the gene ends were 0 bases for V and 1 base for J; bases not matched to a gene: 2. The length of the CDR3 is 16 residues. Per the germline V gene, CDR1 is NSQYPW and CDR2 is LRSPGD (reference sequence). The sequenced part of the CDR3 DNA is TGCACCTGCAGTGCAGATGGGGGGGCAGGTGCAGAAACGCTGTAT. This codes for CTCSADGGAGAETLY. In full, the CDR3 is CTCSADGGAGAETLYF.

Points on this clone: Here the gene names and germline are mouse. The CDR3 end falls 1 residue outside the read, so it is completed with the germline J gene. The chain recombines TRBV26 with TRBJ1-1; D is unclear. The germline V and J ends were trimmed by 4 bases and 10 bases, with 10 bases remaining between them. The V gene's germline CDR1 is KGHPV and CDR2 FQNQEV (reference sequence). CDR3 length: 11 amino acids. CDR3 DNA, as far as it was read: TGTGCCAGCAGTCGCAGCCAAGGAGTCTTC. Amino acid sequence: CASSRSQGVF. The whole CDR3 protein is CASSRSQGVFF.

This clone was seen a handful of times. Germline and genes: mouse. CDR3 sequence: CASSSGTGTEVFF. CDR3 bases read: TGTGCCAGCAGTTCCGGGACAGGGACAGAAGTCTTC. The chain is built from TRBV14 and TRBJ1-1, with TRBD1 identical over 9 bases. The read terminates 1 residue ahead of where the CDR3 ends, so the germline J gene completes it. The CDR3 runs 13 residues. V lost 3 bases, J lost 5 bases, and 2 bases stayed unmatched. From germline, CDR1 is SGHDT and CDR2 FRDEAV.

This clone occurred a few times. The germline and genes are mouse ones. The DNA ends 1 residue before the CDR3 does, and the rest of the CDR3 is filled in from the germline J gene. This chain connects TRBV19 to TRBJ2-7, with TRBD2 identical over 11 bases. This CDR3 region has 14 residues. V gave up 2 bases and J gave up 4 bases; unmatched junction bases: 2. Germline V gene data show CDR1 as FNHDT and CDR2 as SITEND (reference sequence). The CDR3 DNA, read in part, is TGTGCCAGCAGTATGGGGACTGGGGGTTATGAACAGTAC. Translated: CASSMGTGGYEQY. The entire CDR3 reads CASSMGTGGYEQYF.

Concerning this clone itself: Mouse gene names apply. From the germline J gene comes the end of the CDR3, since the read stops 1 residue before it. The V and J genes are TRBV26 and TRBJ1-3; D gene unclear. This CDR3 spans 14 amino acids. V lost 6 bases and J lost 0, with 9 bases in between. Germline CDR1 KGHPV, CDR2 FQNQEV (reference sequence). CDR3 DNA (partial): TGTGCCAGCAGGCTAGTTAATTCTGGAAATACGCTCTAT. This codes for CASRLVNSGNTLY. The complete CDR3 reads CASRLVNSGNTLYF.

On this clone: Here the gene names and germline are mouse. Coverage ceases 1 residue before the CDR3 finishes, and the germline J gene fills in the end. This sequence joins TRBV3 and TRBJ2-3, with 11 bases that match TRBD2. Germline V lookup: CDR1 SNHLY, CDR2 FYNGKV (reference sequence). This CDR3 has 15 residues. Losses at the gene ends were 4 bases for V and 4 bases for J; bases not matched to a gene: 4. The sequenced part of the CDR3 DNA is TGTGCCAGCAGCTCCGGACTGGGGGGAACAGAAACGCTGTAT. This sequence encodes CASSSGLGGTETLY. The whole CDR3 region reads CASSSGLGGTETLYF.

A note on this clone: Mouse gene names apply. The read ends 1 residue before the CDR3 terminus; that terminus is restored from the germline J gene. The genes are TRBV16 and TRBJ2-4, with TRBD2 matching 7 bases. The CDR3 sequence is 13 residues long. The germline V gene has CDR1 SGHSA and CDR2 FRNQAP. The junction had 5 bases not matched to a gene; V was cut back by 4 bases and J by 7 bases. CDR3 bases read: TGTGCAAGCAGCTCAGGACTGGAGGACACCTTGTAC. Translated, it gives CASSSGLEDTLY. The full CDR3 protein reads CASSSGLEDTLYF.

Remarks on this clone: Germline and genes here are mouse. The read ends 1 residue before the CDR3 terminus; that terminus is restored from the germline J gene. This sequence joins TRBV12-1 and TRBJ2-5; 7 bases line up with TRBD2. Germline V gene lookup returns CDR1 SGHSN and CDR2 HYEKVE. V lost 2 bases and J lost 0; bases outside the gene matches: 1. CDR3 length equals 14 residues. CDR3 DNA, as far as it was read: TGTGCCAGCTCTCCTGGGGGTAACCAAGACACCCAGTAC. Its protein product is CASSPGGNQDTQY. From start to end, the CDR3 is CASSPGGNQDTQYF.

This clone came up a few times. Gene names and germline refer to mouse. The observed sequence ends 1 residue before the CDR3 terminus, with the missing tail filled in from the germline J gene. The rearrangement links TRBV3 to TRBJ2-7; 8 positions agree with TRBD1. This CDR3 spans 12 amino acids. Losses at the gene ends were 5 bases for V and 7 bases for J; bases not matched to a gene: 4. Germline V gives CDR1 SNHLY, CDR2 FYNGKV (reference sequence). The CDR3 DNA, read in part, is TGTGCCAGCAGCGGACAGGGAAAAGAACAGTAC. Protein product: CASSGQGKEQY. In full, the CDR3 is CASSGQGKEQYF.

This clone was seen only once. Mouse gene names apply. Coverage ceases 1 residue before the CDR3 finishes, and the germline J gene fills in the end. The chain uses TRBV23 and TRBJ2-3. The CDR3 covers 11 residues. The V gene's germline CDR1 is KGHTA and CDR2 FQNQQP. Here the CDR3 reads CSSRVAETLYF. The CDR3 bases that were read are TGCTCCAGCAGGGTTGCAGAAACGCTGTAT.

About this clone: Gene names are the mouse ones. The CDR3 end falls 1 residue outside the read, so it is completed with the germline J gene. The rearrangement uses TRBV12-2 and TRBJ1-4; D is uncertain. The CDR3 is 13 amino acids. The germline V gene has CDR1 SGHLS and CDR2 HYDKME. The ends were cut back, 0 bases at V and 1 base at J, with 2 bases in the middle. CDR3 DNA (partial): TGTGCCAGCTCTCTCGATTCCAACGAAAGATTATTT. Translated, it gives CASSLDSNERLF. The CDR3 in its entirety is CASSLDSNERLFF.

Points on this clone: Any gene name here is a mouse gene name. The CDR3 is cut off 1 residue early in the read; its end comes from the germline J gene. This chain joins TRBV16 and TRBJ2-3, with TRBD1 identical over 7 bases. The CDR3 spans 15 residues. Trimming at V came to 3 bases and at J to 0 bases, leaving 3 bases not matched to a gene. CDR1 SGHSA and CDR2 FRNQAP come from the germline V gene. The chain's CDR3 is CASSFGTASAETLYF. The part of the CDR3 DNA that was read is TGTGCAAGCAGCTTCGGGACAGCTAGTGCAGAAACGCTGTAT.

On this clone itself: Gene names are mouse gene names. Coverage ceases 1 residue before the CDR3 finishes, and the germline J gene fills in the end. The chain combines TRBV1 with TRBJ1-6; 8 nucleotides line up with TRBD1. TRBJ1-6 is reported as an ORF; its role is uncertain. The J segment lost 8 bases and the V segment lost 6 bases, leaving 0 bases of the junction unmatched. The CDR3 is 12 amino acids. The germline V gene encodes CDR1 NSQYPW and CDR2 LRSPGD (reference sequence). Here the CDR3 reads CTCRTGDSPLYF. The part of the CDR3 DNA that was read is TGCACCTGCAGGACAGGGGATTCGCCCCTCTAC.

A word on this clone: Germline and genes here are mouse. The CDR3 end lies 1 residue beyond the end of the read and is filled in from the germline J gene. Other nucleotide sequences in the sample specify the same CDR3. The rearrangement links TRBV3 to TRBJ2-4; D uncertain. Germline V gene data show CDR1 as SNHLY and CDR2 as FYNGKV (reference sequence). This CDR3 comprises 11 residues. Trimming removed 5 bases from V and 3 bases from J, with 3 bases in between. CDR3 in amino acids: CASSLQNTLYF. CDR3 bases read: TGTGCCAGCAGCCTACAAAACACCTTGTAC.

This clone was counted between two and nine times. Gene names refer to mouse genes. The CDR3 goes on 1 residue after the read ends, and that part is filled in from the germline J gene. The rearrangement links TRBV26 to TRBJ1-2; 8 nucleotides line up with TRBD1. The junction had 3 bases not matched to a gene; V was cut back by 2 bases and J by 4 bases. Germline V gene lookup returns CDR1 KGHPV and CDR2 FQNQEV (reference sequence). This CDR3 is 14 amino acids long. The CDR3 DNA, read in part, is TGTGCCAGCAGTCTGCGACAGGGGAGCTCCGACTACACC. It yields the protein CASSLRQGSSDYT. The CDR3 in full is CASSLRQGSSDYTF.

As to this clone: Genes and germline are mouse. The read stops 1 residue short of the end of the CDR3; the missing end is completed from the germline J gene. The J gene is TRBJ2-1, the V gene TRBV2, with a tentative D call TRBD2 (7 bases). The CDR3 is 15 amino acids. Germline V gene data show CDR1 as LGHNA and CDR2 as YSYQKL. V lost 0 bases and J lost 7, with 13 bases in between. The CDR3 spells CASSQDGGLRAEQFF. The sequenced part of the CDR3 DNA is TGTGCCAGCAGCCAAGATGGGGGGCTAAGGGCTGAGCAGTTC.